A single sample is the source of the 9 T cell receptor beta chains below, sequenced in a study of cytomegalovirus exposure and HLA in healthy donors. PCR involved 60 Vbeta and 13 Jbeta primers. Sequencing was performed with immunoSEQ multiplex PCR; in TCRdb, only in-frame clones are kept and a portion is missing. The sample lists fewer than 200,000 clones; 80% to 85% were seen once. The sample taken for sequencing was PBMCs. The receptors shown here come from a woman aged 25-40 years in good health and CMV-seronegative.

The rearrangement links TRBV4-1 to TRBJ1-5; no definite D call. Looked up from germline, CDR1 is MGHRA and CDR2 is YSYEKL. Trimming took 3 bases from V and 0 from J, leaving 9 bases between them. This CDR3 is built from 15 residues. The CDR3 region is CASSQAGYSNQPQHF. CDR3 nucleotide sequence: TGCGCCAGCAGCCAGGCAGGCTATAGCAATCAGCCCCAGCATTTT.

V and J are TRBV19 and TRBJ2-7; 11 nucleotides line up with TRBD1. The CDR3 totals 15 residues. CDR1 LNHDA and CDR2 SQIVND come from the germline V gene (reference sequence). Trimming at V came to 5 bases and at J to 6 bases, leaving 9 bases not matched to a gene. The chain's CDR3 is CASSPRTGGATEQYF. Written as DNA, the CDR3 is TGTGCCAGTAGTCCCCGGACAGGGGGCGCGACCGAGCAGTACTTC.

The J gene is TRBJ1-1, the V gene TRBV28; D not resolved. Germline assignment: CDR1 MDHEN and CDR2 SYDVKM. Trimming cost V 5 bases and J 4 bases, with 8 bases left between them. The CDR3 runs 12 residues. Written as DNA, the CDR3 is TGTGCCAGCAGTCTCCTGTTCACTGAAGCTTTCTTT. Its protein product is CASSLLFTEAFF.

The chain recombines TRBV27 with TRBJ2-2; 7 positions match TRBD1. The CDR3 length is 16 residues. Unmatched junction bases numbered 7, after V lost 3 bases and J lost 3 bases. Germline values: CDR1 MNHEY, CDR2 SMNVEV (reference sequence). The DNA of the CDR3 is TGTGCCAGCAGTTTCCTGACAGGGCTGGACACCGGGGAGCTGTTTTTT. Its protein product is CASSFLTGLDTGELFF.

The CDR3 bases are TGTGCCAGCAGCCGCGAACAGAATTTTAACACTGAAGCTTTCTTT. Translating gives CASSREQNFNTEAFF. The rearrangement joins TRBV28 to TRBJ1-1; no reliable D call. The length of the CDR3 is 15 residues. The germline V gene has CDR1 MDHEN and CDR2 SYDVKM. Between the trimmed V and J ends, which lost 6 bases and 2 bases, there was a span of 16 bases.

This rearrangement joins TRBV7-9 to TRBJ2-5; 7 bases align to TRBD1. The CDR3 is 14 residues long. J was trimmed by 2 bases and V by 5 bases; bases with no gene match: 5. Germline assignment: CDR1 SEHNR and CDR2 FQNEAQ (reference sequence). The CDR3 reads CASSRGTVQETQYF. CDR3 in DNA: TGTGCCAGCAGCCGTGGGACAGTACAAGAGACCCAGTACTTC.

V is TRBV28 and J is TRBJ2-7; 11 bases align to TRBD1. This CDR3 is 14 amino acids long. Germline-derived CDR1 and CDR2 are MDHEN and SYDVKM. V was clipped by 7 bases and J by 6 bases; unmatched bases: 8. The CDR3 DNA sequence: TGTGCCAGCATCACCGGCGGGACAGGGGGCGAGCAGTACTTC. Translating it yields CASITGGTGGEQYF.

The V gene is TRBV5-4, the J gene TRBJ2-3; maybe TRBD2 (6 bases). The V gene's germline CDR1 is SGHNT and CDR2 YYREEE (reference sequence). CDR3 length: 14 residues. Trimming took off 2 bases at V and 9 bases at J, with 16 bases between the two ends. The CDR3 loop is CASSFSGTAKTQYF. CDR3 nucleotides: TGTGCCAGCAGCTTTTCCGGGACTGCAAAGACGCAGTATTTT.

This clone occurred once. The gene calls are TRBV4-3 and TRBJ2-1; 11 bases are a match to TRBD2. With 1 base clipped from V and 3 bases from J, the junction kept 5 bases outside the gene matches. Germline lookup yields CDR1 LGHNA and CDR2 YSLEER. This CDR3 region has 17 residues. The DNA of the CDR3 is TGCGCCAGCAGCCAAGTTAGCGGGAGGGCGATCTACAATGAGCAGTTCTTC. Amino acid sequence: CASSQVSGRAIYNEQFF.